Listed here are 20 T cell receptor beta chains from one sample, sequenced in a study of T cells in Graves' hyperthyroidism and ophthalmopathy. Amplification of TCR beta CDR3 regions was performed using RNA transcripts as template. With the HTBI primer set, the TCR CDR3 went through a first round of RT-PCR. MiXCR was run by TCRdb on the multiplex PCR reads, yielding one entry per CDR3 protein. The sample contains fewer than 550,000 distinct CDR3 sequences, approximately 25% of which appear only once. Sequencing was done on a sample of blood. All receptors come from a woman in her twenties or thirties with Graves' ophthalmopathy.

This clonotype has at least ten counts. This sequence may be a read error, since a much larger clone differs from it by one base. The gene calls are TRBV5-1 and TRBJ2-7; D is tentatively TRBD1 or TRBD2 (6 bases each). CDR1 is SGHRS, CDR2 YFSETQ, per germline. The CDR3 runs 13 residues. The CDR3 reads CVSSLIGGDEQYF. The CDR3 DNA reads as TGCGTCAGCAGCTTGATCGGGGGCGACGAGCAGTACTTC.

The sample holds a few counts of this clonotype. The genes are TRBV12-3 or TRBV12-4 and TRBJ1-5, with 7 bases identical to TRBD1. The V segment lost 3 bases and the J segment 0 bases; nucleotides outside the gene matches: 5. The CDR3 contains 16 residues. The CDR3 reads CASSFGDSPSNQPQHF. The DNA for the CDR3 is TGTGCCAGCAGTTTTGGGGACAGTCCTAGCAATCAGCCCCAGCATTTT.

This clonotype occurred many times. J is TRBJ2-5 and V is TRBV28; the match to TRBD2 covers 7 bases. Germline assignment: CDR1 MDHEN and CDR2 SYDVKM. V lost 6 bases, J lost 2 bases, and 3 bases stayed unmatched. There are 13 residues in the CDR3. CDR3 DNA: TGTGCCAGCAGACTAGCGCAACAAGAGACCCAGTACTTC. The encoded protein is CASRLAQQETQYF.

This clonotype has at least ten counts. A much more abundant neighbour one base away suggests this may be a read error. The rearrangement uses TRBV28 and TRBJ2-2; 10 bases align to TRBD2. The V and J ends lost 2 bases and 4 bases, in that order; junction bases with no gene match: 1. This CDR3 contains 15 residues. Germline CDR1 and CDR2: MDHEN and SYDVKM. As DNA, the CDR3 is TGTGCCAGCAGTTTACTAGCGGGGGCCACCGGGGAGCTGTTTTTT. Its protein product is CASSLLAGATGELFF.

This clonotype was recorded at least ten times. This rearrangement joins TRBV13 to TRBJ1-1; D remains ambiguous. This CDR3 has 12 residues. V lost 5 bases, J lost 0 bases, and 4 bases lay in between. Germline CDR1 and CDR2: PRHDT and FYEKMQ (reference sequence). CDR3 protein: CASSVLNTEAFF. The CDR3 coding sequence is TGTGCCAGCAGCGTATTGAACACTGAAGCTTTCTTT.

The rearrangement uses TRBV4-2 and TRBJ2-5; 8 bases match TRBD2. V shed 4 bases, J shed 4 bases, and the junction held 11 bases outside the gene matches. CDR1 LGHNA and CDR2 YNFKEQ come from the germline V gene. The CDR3 length is 16 residues. The CDR3 DNA follows: TGTGCCAGCAGCCCCGAGACTAGCGATTTAGGAGAGACCCAGTACTTC. Its translation is CASSPETSDLGETQYF.

This clonotype was counted at least ten times. The chain carries TRBV3-1 and TRBJ1-2; D remains unclear. The germline gives CDR1 LGHDT, CDR2 YNNKEL (reference sequence). V lost 4 bases and J 4 bases, leaving 13 bases between the germline ends. This CDR3 comprises 14 residues. Here the CDR3 DNA reads TGTGCCAGCAGCCCCTCCGAGGGCCGCTATGGCTACACCTTC. Protein product: CASSPSEGRYGYTF.

The sample holds many counts of this clonotype. The chain employs TRBV7-8 and TRBJ1-1; no clear D gene. Germline lookup yields CDR1 SGHVS and CDR2 FQNEAQ. Trimming shortened V by 4 bases and J by 1 base, and 13 bases separated the two germline ends. The CDR3 extends over 15 amino acids. CDR3 DNA: TGTGCCAGCAGCTCTGCCCAAGACAAGAACACTGAAGCTTTCTTT. Translating it yields CASSSAQDKNTEAFF.

In its sample, this clonotype was seen many times. The chain joins TRBV20-1 to TRBJ2-5; D unresolved. The CDR3 extends over 12 amino acids. Germline V gene data show CDR1 as DFQATT and CDR2 as SNEGSKA (reference sequence). The CDR3 loop reads CKPGSNQETQYF. CDR3 in DNA: TGCAAACCCGGATCAAACCAAGAGACCCAGTACTTC.

This clonotype was seen at least ten times. The chain has TRBV20-1 and TRBJ1-2; tentative D call: TRBD1 (5 bases). CDR3 length: 12 amino acids. Germline V gene sequence: CDR1 DFQATT, CDR2 SNEGSKA (reference sequence). Trimming pared 7 bases from V and 3 bases from J, leaving 12 bases between. This chain's CDR3 is CSVTAEYYGYTF. CDR3 DNA sequence: TGCAGTGTGACAGCCGAATACTATGGCTACACCTTC.

This clonotype was seen many times. This rearrangement joins TRBV5-1 to TRBJ1-1; no definite D call. Germline V gene lookup returns CDR1 SGHRS and CDR2 YFSETQ. V shed 5 bases and J shed 7 bases, with 15 bases lying between them. The CDR3 has 13 amino acids. This chain's CDR3 is CASRAYPELEAFF. In nucleotides, the CDR3 is TGCGCCAGCAGAGCTTACCCGGAACTTGAAGCTTTCTTT.

This chain uses TRBV30 with TRBJ1-2, with TRBD1 identical over 7 bases. V shed 2 bases, J shed 4 bases, and the junction held 4 bases outside the gene matches. This CDR3 has 13 amino acids. The germline gives CDR1 GTSNPN, CDR2 SVGIG (reference sequence). The CDR3: CAWSTGASYGYTF. The CDR3 coding sequence is TGTGCCTGGAGTACAGGGGCGAGCTATGGCTACACCTTC.

This clonotype has ten or more counts. The chain carries TRBV6-1 and TRBJ2-5, with a tentative D call TRBD2 (6 bases). The CDR3 sequence is 15 residues long. V was shortened by 5 bases and J by 1 base, with 14 bases between the two germline ends. Germline lookup yields CDR1 MNHNS and CDR2 SASEGT. The CDR3 sequence: CASSRDLGGQETQYF. The CDR3 DNA follows: TGTGCCAGCAGTCGCGACTTGGGGGGCCAAGAGACCCAGTACTTC.

This clonotype was seen at least ten times. The chain recombines TRBV30 with TRBJ1-5; D not resolved. CDR3 size: 13 residues. Trimming pared 0 bases from V and 7 bases from J, leaving 10 bases between. CDR1 and CDR2 from the germline V gene are GTSNPN and SVGIG (reference sequence). CDR3 sequence (DNA): TGTGCCTGGAGTGTTAACAGTGAACAGCCCCAGCATTTT. This codes for CAWSVNSEQPQHF.

This clonotype was seen at least ten times. The chain is built from TRBV29-1 and TRBJ1-1; no clear D. V gave up 3 bases and J gave up 0 bases, with 14 bases separating them. Germline CDR1 is SQVTM and CDR2 is ANQGSEA. The length of the CDR3 is 15 residues. CDR3 bases: TGCAGCGTTGATACGGCGGACGGAATGAACACTGAAGCTTTCTTT. It is translated as CSVDTADGMNTEAFF.

This clonotype was recorded a few times. At one end the junction does not follow the germline gene, possibly because of a read error. The chain links TRBV18 to TRBJ1-1; 8 bases map to TRBD1. Germline lookup yields CDR1 KGHSH and CDR2 LQKENI. This CDR3 region has 14 residues. Here the CDR3 DNA reads TGTGCCTGCTCACCCCGACAGGGGTTGAGTGAAGCTTTCTTT. Residues: CACSPRQGLSEAFF. The complete variable domain, with remaining parts taken from reference TRBV18 and TRBJ1-1, reads NAGVMQNPRHLVRRRGQEARLRCSPMKGHSHVYWYRQLPEEGLKFMVYLQKENIIDESGMPKERFSAEFPKEGPSILRIQQVVRGDSAAYFCACSPRQGLSEAFFGQGTRLTVV.

V is TRBV7-9 and J is TRBJ1-1; 8 positions agree with TRBD1. The CDR3 has 13 residues. The ends lost 6 bases at V and 7 bases at J; junction bases unmatched: 7. Germline V gene lookup returns CDR1 SEHNR and CDR2 FQNEAQ (reference sequence). DNA for the CDR3: TGTGCCAGCAGGGACAGGGAATTTGATGAAGCTTTCTTT. This encodes CASRDREFDEAFF.

The sample holds a few counts of this clonotype. The chain employs TRBV28 and TRBJ1-1, with 8 nucleotides matching TRBD1. This CDR3 is 14 amino acids long. The germline V gene encodes CDR1 MDHEN and CDR2 SYDVKM. J was trimmed by 6 bases and V by 5 bases; bases with no gene match: 8. The CDR3 DNA reads as TGTGCCAGCAGTCTCTGGACAGGGAAAGCTGAAGCTTTCTTT. Translation: CASSLWTGKAEAFF.

This clonotype has a handful of counts. The chain has TRBV20-1 and TRBJ2-3; the match to TRBD2 covers 12 bases. With V trimmed by 5 bases and J by 4 bases, 7 bases remained unmatched. Germline CDR1 DFQATT, CDR2 SNEGSKA (reference sequence). The CDR3 sequence is 15 residues long. This chain's CDR3 is CSAPPSGGASDTQYF. DNA for the CDR3: TGCAGTGCTCCGCCTAGCGGGGGGGCCTCAGATACGCAGTATTTT.

V is TRBV13 and J is TRBJ2-5, with 11 bases that match TRBD2. The V gene's germline CDR1 is PRHDT and CDR2 FYEKMQ (reference sequence). The V segment lost 3 bases and the J segment 5 bases; nucleotides outside the gene matches: 5. The CDR3 extends over 15 amino acids. The CDR3 is CASSFSTSGVETQYF. DNA of the CDR3: TGTGCCAGCAGCTTCTCGACTAGCGGGGTTGAGACCCAGTACTTC.